These 5 T cell receptor beta chains were sequenced from one sample in a study of shared clonotypes between healthy human individuals. Using immunoSEQ multiplex PCR, the repertoire was profiled, and TCRdb retains in-frame clones only, with some absent. Of fewer than 3 million clones detected, 85% to 95% appear once; the ten largest clones hold 0.37%. Sequenced: naive CD4+ T cells from PBMCs. Subset denoted: CD45RA+ positively selected. These receptors originate from a man in his late teens or twenties in good health. Some clones in this sample may be carry-over from other donors' samples.

This clone is a singleton in its sample. The chain couples TRBV7-9 to TRBJ2-4, with 8 positions matching TRBD1. There are 18 residues in the CDR3. Germline CDR1 and CDR2: SEHNR and FQNEAQ (reference sequence). V gave up 5 bases and J gave up 0 bases; unmatched junction bases: 12. CDR3 region: CASSRTPGQARAKNIQYF. The CDR3 DNA follows: TGTGCCAGCAGCCGCACGCCGGGACAGGCCCGAGCCAAAAACATTCAGTACTTC.

This rearrangement joins TRBV5-4 to TRBJ2-5; 10 nucleotides align to TRBD2. After removal of 0 bases from V and 1 base from J, the junction contained 6 bases not matched to a gene. The CDR3 length is 17 residues. The germline gives CDR1 SGHNT, CDR2 YYREEE (reference sequence). The CDR3 spells CASSLERTSGTQETQYF. CDR3 coding DNA: TGTGCCAGCAGCTTGGAACGGACTAGCGGAACCCAAGAGACCCAGTACTTC.

J is TRBJ2-7 and V is TRBV10-3; D gene unclear. The V end was cut by 0 bases, the J end by 3 bases, with 9 bases between. Germline CDR1 ENHRY, CDR2 SYGVKD. CDR3 length: 14 amino acids. The CDR3 region is CAISESNRDYEQYF. Here the CDR3 DNA reads TGTGCCATCAGTGAGTCGAACAGAGACTACGAGCAGTACTTC.

The J gene is TRBJ2-1, the V gene TRBV18, with D hard to call. There are 16 residues in the CDR3. Germline CDR1 KGHSH, CDR2 LQKENI. Deletions cut 4 bases from V and 6 bases from J, with 19 bases between. This CDR3 is CASSRTPVSVGNEQFF. The CDR3 DNA follows: TGTGCCAGCTCACGAACACCCGTATCAGTCGGCAATGAGCAGTTCTTC. Complete variable domain (other parts from reference TRBV18 and TRBJ2-1): NAGVMQNPRHLVRRRGQEARLRCSPMKGHSHVYWYRQLPEEGLKFMVYLQKENIIDESGMPKERFSAEFPKEGPSILRIQQVVRGDSAAYFCASSRTPVSVGNEQFFGPGTRLTVL.

A note on this clone: This sample also contains other DNA sequences that code for the same CDR3. The V call is TRBV27, the J call TRBJ2-5; 8 bases fit TRBD2. Trimming at V came to 0 bases and at J to 5 bases, leaving 2 bases not matched to a gene. The germline V gene encodes CDR1 MNHEY and CDR2 SMNVEV (reference sequence). CDR3 length: 14 residues. CDR3 sequence reads: CASSLSTGGETQYF. DNA of the CDR3: TGTGCCAGCAGTTTATCGACGGGGGGGGAGACCCAGTACTTC.